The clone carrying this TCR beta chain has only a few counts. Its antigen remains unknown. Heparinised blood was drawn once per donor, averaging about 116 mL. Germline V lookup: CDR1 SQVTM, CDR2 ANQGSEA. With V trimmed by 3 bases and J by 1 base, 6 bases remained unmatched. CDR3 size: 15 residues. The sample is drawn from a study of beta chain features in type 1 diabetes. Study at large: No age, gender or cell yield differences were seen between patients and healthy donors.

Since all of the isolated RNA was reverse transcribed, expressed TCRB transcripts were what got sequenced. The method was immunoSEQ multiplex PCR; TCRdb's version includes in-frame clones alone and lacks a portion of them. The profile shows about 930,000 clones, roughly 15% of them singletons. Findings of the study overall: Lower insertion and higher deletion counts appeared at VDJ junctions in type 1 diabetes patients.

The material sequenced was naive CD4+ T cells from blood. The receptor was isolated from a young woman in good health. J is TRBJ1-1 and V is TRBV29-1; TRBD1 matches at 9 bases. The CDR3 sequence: CSVDSLDRGNTEAFF. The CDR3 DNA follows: TGCAGCGTTGATAGTCTGGACAGGGGGAACACTGAAGCTTTCTTT. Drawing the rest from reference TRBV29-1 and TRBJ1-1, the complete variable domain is SAVISQKPSRDICQRGTSLTIQCQVDSQVTMMFWYRQQPGQSLTLIATANQGSEATYESGFVIDKFPISRPNLTFSTLTVSNMSPEDSSIYLCSVDSLDRGNTEAFFGQGTRLTVV.